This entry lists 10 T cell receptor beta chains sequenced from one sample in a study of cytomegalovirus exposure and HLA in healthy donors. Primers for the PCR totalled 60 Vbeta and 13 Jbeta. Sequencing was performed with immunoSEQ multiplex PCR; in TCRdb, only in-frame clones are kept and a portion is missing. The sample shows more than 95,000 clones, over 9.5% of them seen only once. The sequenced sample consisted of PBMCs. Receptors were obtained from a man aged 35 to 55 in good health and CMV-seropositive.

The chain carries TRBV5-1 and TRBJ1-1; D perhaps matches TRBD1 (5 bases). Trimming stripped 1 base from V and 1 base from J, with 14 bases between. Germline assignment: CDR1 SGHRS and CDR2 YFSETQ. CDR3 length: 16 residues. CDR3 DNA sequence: TGCGCCAGCAGCTTGTGGGGCAGGGCAACGAACACTGAAGCTTTCTTT. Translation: CASSLWGRATNTEAFF. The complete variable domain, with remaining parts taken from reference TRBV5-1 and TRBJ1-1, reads KAGVTQTPRYLIKTRGQQVTLSCSPISGHRSVSWYQQTPGQGLQFLFEYFSETQRNKGNFPGRFSGRQFSNSRSEMNVSTLELGDSALYLCASSLWGRATNTEAFFGQGTRLTVV.

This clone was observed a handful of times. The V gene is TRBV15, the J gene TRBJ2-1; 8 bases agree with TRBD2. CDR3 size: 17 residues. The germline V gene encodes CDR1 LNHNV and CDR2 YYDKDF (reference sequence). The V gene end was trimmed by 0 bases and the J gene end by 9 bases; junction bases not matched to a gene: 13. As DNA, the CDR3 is TGTGCCACCAGCAGAGACGAAGCGGGAGCATATTTAAGTGAGCAGTTCTTC. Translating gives CATSRDEAGAYLSEQFF.

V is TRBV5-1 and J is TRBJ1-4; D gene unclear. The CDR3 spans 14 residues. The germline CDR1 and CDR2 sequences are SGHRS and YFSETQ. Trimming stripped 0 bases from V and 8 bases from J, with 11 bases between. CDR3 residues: CASSLGRGGEKLFF. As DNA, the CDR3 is TGCGCCAGCAGCTTGGGACGGGGAGGCGAAAAACTGTTTTTT. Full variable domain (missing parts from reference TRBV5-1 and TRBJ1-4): KAGVTQTPRYLIKTRGQQVTLSCSPISGHRSVSWYQQTPGQGLQFLFEYFSETQRNKGNFPGRFSGRQFSNSRSEMNVSTLELGDSALYLCASSLGRGGEKLFFGSGTQLSVL.

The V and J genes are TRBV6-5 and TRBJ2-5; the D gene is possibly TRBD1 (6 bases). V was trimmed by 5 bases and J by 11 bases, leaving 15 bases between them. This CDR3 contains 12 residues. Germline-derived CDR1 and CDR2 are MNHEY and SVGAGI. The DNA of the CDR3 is TGTGCCAGCAGTCAGGGGTATGGAGAGCAGTACTTC. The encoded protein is CASSQGYGEQYF.

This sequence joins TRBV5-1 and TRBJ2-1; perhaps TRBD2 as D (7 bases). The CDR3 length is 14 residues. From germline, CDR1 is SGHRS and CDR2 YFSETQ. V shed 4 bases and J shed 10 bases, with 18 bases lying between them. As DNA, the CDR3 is TGCGCCAGCAGCCCCCGGTCGGGGGGCTGGGAGCAGTTCTTC. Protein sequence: CASSPRSGGWEQFF.

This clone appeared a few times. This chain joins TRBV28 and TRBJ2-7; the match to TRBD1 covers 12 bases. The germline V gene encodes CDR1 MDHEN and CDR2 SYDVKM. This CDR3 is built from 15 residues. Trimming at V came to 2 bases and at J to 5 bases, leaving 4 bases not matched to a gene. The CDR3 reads CASSLGTGGGNEQYF. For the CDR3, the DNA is TGTGCCAGCAGTTTAGGGACAGGGGGCGGTAACGAGCAGTACTTC. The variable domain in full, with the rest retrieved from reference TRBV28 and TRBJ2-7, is DVKVTQSSRYLVKRTGEKVFLECVQDMDHENMFWYRQDPGLGLRLIYFSYDVKMKEKGDIPEGYSVSREKKERFSLILESASTNQTSMYLCASSLGTGGGNEQYFGPGTRLTVT.

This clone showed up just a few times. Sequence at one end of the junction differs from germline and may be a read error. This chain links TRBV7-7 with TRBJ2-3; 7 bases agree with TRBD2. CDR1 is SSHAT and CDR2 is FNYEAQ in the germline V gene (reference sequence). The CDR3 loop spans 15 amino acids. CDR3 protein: CASSLVGGSTDTQYF. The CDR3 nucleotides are TGTGCTAGCAGCTTAGTCGGGGGGAGCACAGATACGCAGTATTTT.

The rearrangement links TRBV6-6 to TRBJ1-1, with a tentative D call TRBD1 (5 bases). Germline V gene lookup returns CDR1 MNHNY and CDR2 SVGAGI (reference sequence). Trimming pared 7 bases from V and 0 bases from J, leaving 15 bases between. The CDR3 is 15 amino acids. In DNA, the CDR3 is TGTGCCAGCACCTATTCGGACACACTGAACACTGAAGCTTTCTTT. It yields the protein CASTYSDTLNTEAFF.

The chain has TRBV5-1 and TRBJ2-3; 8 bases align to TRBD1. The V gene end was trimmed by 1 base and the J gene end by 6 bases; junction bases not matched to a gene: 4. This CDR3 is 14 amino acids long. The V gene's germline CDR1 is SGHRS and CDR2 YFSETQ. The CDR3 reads CASSLQGAADTQYF. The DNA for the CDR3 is TGCGCCAGCAGCTTGCAGGGGGCCGCGGATACGCAGTATTTT.

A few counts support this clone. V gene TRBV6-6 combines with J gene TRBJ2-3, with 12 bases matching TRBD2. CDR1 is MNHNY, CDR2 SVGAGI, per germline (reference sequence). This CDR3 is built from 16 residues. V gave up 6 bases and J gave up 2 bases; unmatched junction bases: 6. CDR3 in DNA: TGTGCCAGCAGGGCAGGACTAGCGGGGTTCACAGATACGCAGTATTTT. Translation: CASRAGLAGFTDTQYF.